The 29 T cell receptor beta chains given below trace back to one sample, sequenced in a study of cytomegalovirus exposure and HLA in healthy donors. PCR employed 60 Vbeta and 13 Jbeta primers. TCRdb's table, derived via immunoSEQ multiplex PCR, lists solely in-frame clones and lacks some. The sample consists of some 110,000 clones, around 80% of them appearing once. Sample: PBMCs. These receptors came from a woman aged 18-29 years in good health and CMV-seropositive.

The rearrangement links TRBV11-2 to TRBJ2-1; D is perhaps TRBD1 (6 bases). Trimming took off 5 bases at V and 15 bases at J, with 23 bases between the two ends. From germline, CDR1 is SGHAT and CDR2 FQNNGV. The CDR3 is 14 amino acids. The CDR3 spells CASSHSTDRRRLFF. The CDR3 nucleotides are TGTGCCAGCAGCCATTCTACCGACAGGCGCCGATTGTTCTTC.

CDR3: CATSRGQGRSEAFF. CDR3 in DNA: TGTGCCACCAGTCGCGGACAGGGGAGGTCGGAAGCTTTCTTT. The J gene is TRBJ1-1, the V gene TRBV15, with 9 bases aligning to TRBD1. V lost 6 bases, J lost 8 bases, and 10 bases stayed unmatched. The V gene's germline CDR1 is LNHNV and CDR2 YYDKDF (reference sequence). The CDR3 spans 14 residues.

V usage is TRBV2 and J usage is TRBJ1-3, with a weak D call TRBD1 (5 bases). The V gene lost 2 bases and the J gene lost 8 bases, with 16 bases spanning the gap. Germline-derived CDR1 and CDR2 are SNHLY and FYNNEI. This CDR3 spans 15 amino acids. CDR3 DNA sequence: TGTGCCAGCAGTGAATCCGCCAGGGTAGAGGACACCATATATTTT. Translated, it gives CASSESARVEDTIYF. The full variable domain, its missing parts supplied by reference TRBV2 and TRBJ1-3, is EPEVTQTPSHQVTQMGQEVILRCVPISNHLYFYWYRQILGQKVEFLVSFYNNEISEKSEIFDDQFSVERPDGSNFTLKIRSTKLEDSAMYFCASSESARVEDTIYFGEGSWLTVV.

The chain is built from TRBV6-5 and TRBJ1-1, with 8 positions matching TRBD1. The trim removed 7 bases at V and 0 bases at J, leaving 7 bases unmatched. CDR1 is MNHEY and CDR2 is SVGAGI in the germline V gene. CDR3 size: 15 residues. The CDR3, as DNA: TGTGCCAGCACGAAGGGACAGGCCATGAACACTGAAGCTTTCTTT. Protein: CASTKGQAMNTEAFF.

The V gene is TRBV19, the J gene TRBJ2-5; D unresolved. V lost 5 bases and J 5 bases, leaving 21 bases between the germline ends. The CDR3 consists of 16 residues. Germline V gene sequence: CDR1 LNHDA, CDR2 SQIVND (reference sequence). The CDR3 sequence is CASSLSSPLTGETQYF. CDR3 coding DNA: TGTGCCAGTAGTCTCTCCTCCCCCCTAACCGGGGAGACCCAGTACTTC.

The rearrangement links TRBV28 to TRBJ2-5; 8 bases match TRBD1. J was trimmed by 4 bases and V by 5 bases; bases with no gene match: 9. CDR1 and CDR2 from the germline V gene are MDHEN and SYDVKM. The CDR3 spans 15 residues. The CDR3 sequence: CASSPGGGIAETQYF. DNA of the CDR3: TGTGCCAGCAGTCCAGGGGGCGGAATCGCAGAGACCCAGTACTTC. Supplemented by reference TRBV28 and TRBJ2-5, the full variable domain reads DVKVTQSSRYLVKRTGEKVFLECVQDMDHENMFWYRQDPGLGLRLIYFSYDVKMKEKGDIPEGYSVSREKKERFSLILESASTNQTSMYLCASSPGGGIAETQYFGPGTRLLVL.

The gene calls are TRBV7-6 and TRBJ2-7, with 11 bases matching TRBD2. This CDR3 region has 16 residues. The V segment lost 5 bases and the J segment 0 bases; nucleotides outside the gene matches: 6. Germline V gene lookup returns CDR1 SGHVS and CDR2 FNYEAQ. The DNA for the CDR3 is TGTGCCAGCAGCCGGGGACTAGCGGTCTCCTCCTACGAGCAGTACTTC. Translation: CASSRGLAVSSYEQYF.

V is TRBV19 and J is TRBJ2-1, with 9 bases aligning to TRBD2. Looked up from germline, CDR1 is LNHDA and CDR2 is SQIVND (reference sequence). The CDR3 has 19 residues. The junction had 19 bases not matched to a gene; V was cut back by 8 bases and J by 2 bases. As DNA, the CDR3 is TGTGCCAGTGCGGACGCCCTGCGAGAAGCGGGAGGCGCCTACAATGAGCAGTTCTTC. It codes for CASADALREAGGAYNEQFF.

The J gene is TRBJ1-4, the V gene TRBV29-1; a weak D match, TRBD1 (6 bases). Between the trimmed V and J ends, which lost 5 bases and 5 bases, there was a span of 12 bases. This CDR3 contains 13 residues. Germline CDR1 reads SQVTM; CDR2 reads ANQGSEA. CDR3 residues: CSVTGRGNEKLFF. CDR3 sequence (DNA): TGCAGCGTTACAGGGAGAGGGAATGAAAAACTGTTTTTT.

In its sample, this clone was seen once. The rearrangement uses TRBV7-9 and TRBJ1-5, with 9 bases that match TRBD1. The CDR3 loop spans 14 amino acids. Germline V gives CDR1 SEHNR, CDR2 FQNEAQ (reference sequence). Trimming took 4 bases from V and 6 from J; bases not matched to a gene: 4. The CDR3 here is CASSWTGEGQPQHF. CDR3 nucleotides: TGTGCCAGCAGCTGGACAGGGGAGGGTCAGCCCCAGCATTTT.

The gene calls are TRBV5-4 and TRBJ2-1; 7 bases are shared with TRBD2. J gave up 8 bases and V 5 bases, and 13 bases lay outside the gene matches. Germline-derived CDR1 and CDR2 are SGHNT and YYREEE (reference sequence). The CDR3 loop spans 15 amino acids. The CDR3 region has the DNA TGTGCCAGCAGAAAGGAAGCGGGATCGGAGGATGAGCAGTTCTTC. This encodes CASRKEAGSEDEQFF.

V usage is TRBV10-3 and J usage is TRBJ1-5; 10 bases align to TRBD1. This CDR3 has 14 residues. Germline CDR1 reads ENHRY; CDR2 reads SYGVKD. The V and J ends lost 8 bases and 5 bases, in that order; junction bases with no gene match: 6. This CDR3 is CAIGGTGEYQPQHF. The CDR3 DNA sequence: TGTGCCATCGGGGGGACAGGGGAGTATCAGCCCCAGCATTTT.

This chain connects TRBV5-4 to TRBJ1-1; 7 bases agree with TRBD1. V was clipped by 4 bases and J by 1 base; unmatched bases: 7. The CDR3 runs to 15 residues. In germline, CDR1 is SGHNT, CDR2 YYREEE (reference sequence). CDR3 residues: CASSLHRTGNTEAFF. In nucleotides, the CDR3 is TGTGCCAGCAGCCTTCACAGGACAGGGAACACTGAAGCTTTCTTT.

This clone was seen more than once but under ten times. V and J are TRBV14 and TRBJ2-7; D uncertain. V lost 3 bases and J lost 7, with 13 bases in between. The germline CDR1 and CDR2 sequences are SGHDN and FVKESK. The CDR3 is 13 amino acids. CDR3 nucleotide sequence: TGTGCCAGCAGCCAGAGTCATCCAACTGAGCAGTACTTC. It is translated as CASSQSHPTEQYF.

The CDR3 DNA sequence: TGTGCCAGTAGTAAGGGCACTAGCGGGGGAGATACGCAGTATTTT. It yields the protein CASSKGTSGGDTQYF. The chain uses TRBV19 and TRBJ2-3; TRBD2 matches 11 bases. V shed 4 bases and J 5 bases; nucleotides not matched to a gene: 5. CDR1 LNHDA and CDR2 SQIVND come from the germline V gene (reference sequence). This CDR3 region has 15 residues.

This clone was detected a few times. The CDR3 here is CASSEGLQGDTEAFF. As DNA, the CDR3 is TGTGCCAGCAGTGAGGGGCTACAGGGCGACACTGAAGCTTTCTTT. V usage is TRBV6-1 and J usage is TRBJ1-1, with D perhaps matching TRBD1 (6 bases). V lost 3 bases to trimming and J lost 3 bases, with 14 bases between them. This CDR3 has 15 amino acids. The germline gives CDR1 MNHNS, CDR2 SASEGT.

The chain employs TRBV4-1 and TRBJ1-4; D is unclear. Germline values: CDR1 MGHRA, CDR2 YSYEKL. The CDR3 is 15 residues long. Trimming cost V 1 base and J 10 bases, with 16 bases left between them. The CDR3 nucleotides are TGCGCCAGCAGCCAAGTTGGGCTCCGACCAGGAAAACTGTTTTTT. It is translated as CASSQVGLRPGKLFF.

This clone was observed a few times. The rearrangement uses TRBV5-6 and TRBJ2-3, with TRBD2 identical over 9 bases. Germline CDR1 and CDR2: SGHDT and YYEEEE. V shed 4 bases, J shed 1 base, and the junction held 4 bases outside the gene matches. The CDR3 length is 15 residues. The CDR3 region is CASSVTSGGTDTQYF. The DNA for the CDR3 is TGTGCCAGCAGCGTGACTAGCGGAGGCACAGATACGCAGTATTTT.

The chain carries TRBV6-6 and TRBJ2-7, with TRBD1 matching 9 bases. Germline CDR1 MNHNY, CDR2 SVGAGI (reference sequence). The CDR3 has 14 amino acids. Trimming cost V 4 bases and J 4 bases; bases outside gene matches: 5. CDR3 nucleotides: TGTGCCAGCAGTTGGACAGGGGTGGGATACGAGCAGTACTTC. Its translation: CASSWTGVGYEQYF.

The chain links TRBV7-6 to TRBJ2-1, with a weak D call TRBD2 (5 bases). Trimming stripped 5 bases from V and 8 bases from J, with 19 bases between. There are 15 residues in the CDR3. The germline V gene has CDR1 SGHVS and CDR2 FNYEAQ. As DNA, the CDR3 is TGTGCCAGCAGCCCAAGATCGGGGATTCGATATGAGCAGTTCTTC. Amino acid sequence: CASSPRSGIRYEQFF.

The chain couples TRBV1 to TRBJ2-7; the D call in the table, TRBD2, was not verified against the DNA. TRBV1 corresponds to a pseudogene. CDR3 length equals 15 residues. In DNA form, the CDR3 reads TGCACCAGCAGCCGGACCCGGGAGACCAGATACGAGCAGTACTTC. Translating it yields CTSSRTRETRYEQYF.

J is TRBJ2-2 and V is TRBV27; 8 bases align to TRBD1. The germline gives CDR1 MNHEY, CDR2 SMNVEV (reference sequence). This CDR3 has 15 residues. With 6 bases clipped from V and 5 bases from J, the junction kept 8 bases outside the gene matches. This CDR3 reads CASRNQGARTGELFF. Written as DNA, the CDR3 is TGTGCCAGCAGAAACCAGGGGGCGCGAACCGGGGAGCTGTTTTTT.

This clone has more than one count but fewer than ten. The chain couples TRBV7-2 to TRBJ2-3; TRBD2 aligns across 9 bases. The CDR3 spans 15 residues. Trimming cost V 5 bases and J 3 bases; bases outside gene matches: 6. Germline V gene data show CDR1 as SGHTA and CDR2 as FQGNSA. CDR3 amino acids: CASSPGTSRTDTQYF. The CDR3 nucleotides read TGTGCCAGCAGCCCCGGGACTAGCAGGACAGATACGCAGTATTTT. Complete variable domain (other parts from reference TRBV7-2 and TRBJ2-3): GAGVSQSPSNKVTEKGKDVELRCDPISGHTALYWYRQSLGQGLEFLIYFQGNSAPDKSGLPSDRFSAERTGGSVSTLTIQRTQQEDSAVYLCASSPGTSRTDTQYFGPGTRLTVL.

This chain uses TRBV5-6 with TRBJ2-7; 10 bases match TRBD2. After removal of 0 bases from V and 5 bases from J, the junction contained 5 bases not matched to a gene. This CDR3 is built from 15 residues. Per the germline V gene, CDR1 is SGHDT and CDR2 is YYEEEE. The chain's CDR3 is CASSLGSGRFDEQYF. In DNA, the CDR3 is TGTGCCAGCAGCTTGGGTAGCGGGAGGTTCGACGAGCAGTACTTC.

A few counts support this clone. This chain links TRBV30 with TRBJ2-1; TRBD2 aligns across 8 bases. Germline CDR1 reads GTSNPN; CDR2 reads SVGIG (reference sequence). CDR3 length: 13 amino acids. CDR3 DNA sequence: TGTGCTCGGCGTAGCGGGGCTTACAATGAGCAGTTCTTC. Its translation is CARRSGAYNEQFF.

J is TRBJ2-7 and V is TRBV5-5; 11 nucleotides align to TRBD2. This CDR3 is 16 amino acids long. J lost 0 bases, V lost 4 bases, and 6 bases had no gene match. Germline CDR1 is SGHKS and CDR2 is YYEKEE (reference sequence). The CDR3, as DNA: TGTGCCAGCAGCCCCTGGACTAGCGGGTCCTCCTACGAGCAGTACTTC. This codes for CASSPWTSGSSYEQYF.

This chain uses TRBV29-1 with TRBJ2-7, with 7 bases aligning to TRBD1. Germline V gene lookup returns CDR1 SQVTM and CDR2 ANQGSEA. V shed 6 bases and J 4 bases; nucleotides not matched to a gene: 9. The CDR3 loop spans 13 amino acids. The CDR3 region has the DNA TGCAGCGTGGCCCTCGACAGGGAGTACGAGCAGTACTTC. It encodes CSVALDREYEQYF.

This rearrangement joins TRBV19 to TRBJ1-4, with TRBD1 matching over 11 bases. There are 14 residues in the CDR3. Trimming at V came to 6 bases and at J to 8 bases, leaving 5 bases not matched to a gene. Germline V gene lookup returns CDR1 LNHDA and CDR2 SQIVND (reference sequence). CDR3 DNA: TGTGCCAGTAGGAGGACAGGGGGCGGAGAAAAACTGTTTTTT. Its translation is CASRRTGGGEKLFF.

The J gene is TRBJ1-1, the V gene TRBV4-1, with D possibly TRBD1 on 6 matching bases. This CDR3 spans 14 amino acids. Between the trimmed V and J ends, which lost 2 bases and 6 bases, there was a span of 13 bases. Germline-derived CDR1 and CDR2 are MGHRA and YSYEKL. The CDR3 coding sequence is TGCGCCAGCAGCCAAAATCAGGGGATCGCTGAAGCTTTCTTT. Translation gives CASSQNQGIAEAFF.